The source of this T cell receptor (beta chain) is a study of CD8 T cells in Susac syndrome. CD8+ and CD4+ T cells taken from blood had their TCR beta sequenced. Healthy donors constituted the controls, which were matched for age and sex. Negative isolation yielded the CD8+ and CD4+ T cells, while FACS enriched the TEMRA cells. Random-hexamer reverse transcription was applied to about 0.5 to 1 ug RNA. Multiplex PCR with immunoSEQ amplified the TCR beta CDR3 across 54 Vbeta and 13 Jbeta. TCRdb redid the calling of the immunoSEQ multiplex PCR reads with MiXCR, one entry per CDR3 protein. The table lists some 190,000 distinct CDR3 sequences, approximately 94% of them singletons. CDR3 length equals 15 residues. Trimming took 4 bases from V and 3 from J; bases not matched to a gene: 10. CDR1 and CDR2 (germline): SGHNT, YYREEE (reference sequence).

This rearrangement joins TRBV5-4 to TRBJ2-7; 7 bases fit TRBD2. Input material: CD4+ T cells from PBMCs. The receptor comes from a human donor in good health. In DNA, the CDR3 is TGTGCCAGCAGCCGGCCCAATAGCGGGTACTACGAGCAGTACTTC. This encodes CASSRPNSGYYEQYF.